The 6 T cell receptor beta chains presented below share a single source sample, sequenced in a study of cytomegalovirus exposure and HLA in healthy donors. Vbeta (60) and Jbeta (13) primers were used in the PCR. The method was immunoSEQ multiplex PCR; TCRdb's version includes in-frame clones alone and lacks a portion of them. The sample has 97,000 or so clones, roughly 70% seen once. Sequencing was done on a sample of PBMCs. Receptors were obtained from a man aged 45-60 years in good health and CMV-seronegative.

V gene TRBV28 combines with J gene TRBJ1-5, with a possible D match to TRBD1 (6 bases). CDR3 size: 16 residues. CDR1 and CDR2 from the germline V gene are MDHEN and SYDVKM. The DNA of the CDR3 is TGTGCGTCTCATAAGAGGGGGACACGCCTCTTCAGGCCCCAGCATTTT. Amino acids: CASHKRGTRLFRPQHF.

This clone was detected only a few times. This chain uses TRBV6-6 with TRBJ2-5; weak D call: TRBD2 (7 bases). CDR3 length: 14 residues. Germline V gene sequence: CDR1 MNHNY, CDR2 SVGAGI (reference sequence). With 4 bases removed from V and 6 bases from J, the gap between germline ends came to 15 bases. CDR3 in amino acids: CASSSSGGGQTQYF. The DNA of the CDR3 is TGTGCCAGCAGTTCCTCTGGGGGGGGGCAGACCCAGTACTTC.

This clone was counted between two and nine times. This chain connects TRBV10-3 to TRBJ1-6, with no clear D. Trimming pared 0 bases from V and 0 bases from J, leaving 9 bases between. The CDR3 is made up of 17 amino acids. Germline V gives CDR1 ENHRY, CDR2 SYGVKD. This chain's CDR3 is CAISESGGSSYNSPLHF. In DNA form, the CDR3 reads TGTGCCATCAGTGAGTCGGGAGGGAGCTCCTATAATTCACCCCTCCACTTT.

As concerns this clone: This specimen includes other DNA sequences encoding the same CDR3. V and J are TRBV29-1 and TRBJ2-5, with 10 nucleotides matching TRBD1. V was clipped by 3 bases and J by 4 bases; unmatched bases: 2. This CDR3 has 13 amino acids. Germline CDR1 is SQVTM and CDR2 is ANQGSEA. The DNA for the CDR3 is TGCAGCGTTGATCGGACAGGGGGAGAGACCCAGTACTTC. Translated, it gives CSVDRTGGETQYF.

The chain carries TRBV9 and TRBJ1-2; maybe TRBD1 (5 bases). This CDR3 is built from 14 residues. V was trimmed by 5 bases and J by 8 bases, leaving 19 bases between them. Germline V lookup: CDR1 SGDLS, CDR2 YYNGEE. The DNA of the CDR3 is TGTGCCAGCAGGGGGCCGGGTAGGGTTCGGGGCTACACCTTC. Protein sequence: CASRGPGRVRGYTF.

The chain joins TRBV5-4 to TRBJ2-5; no clear D gene. Deletions cut 1 base from V and 3 bases from J, with 10 bases between. The CDR3 sequence is 14 residues long. Per the germline V gene, CDR1 is SGHNT and CDR2 is YYREEE (reference sequence). The CDR3 loop is CASSLMNREETQYF. As DNA, the CDR3 is TGTGCCAGCAGCTTGATGAACCGCGAAGAGACCCAGTACTTC.